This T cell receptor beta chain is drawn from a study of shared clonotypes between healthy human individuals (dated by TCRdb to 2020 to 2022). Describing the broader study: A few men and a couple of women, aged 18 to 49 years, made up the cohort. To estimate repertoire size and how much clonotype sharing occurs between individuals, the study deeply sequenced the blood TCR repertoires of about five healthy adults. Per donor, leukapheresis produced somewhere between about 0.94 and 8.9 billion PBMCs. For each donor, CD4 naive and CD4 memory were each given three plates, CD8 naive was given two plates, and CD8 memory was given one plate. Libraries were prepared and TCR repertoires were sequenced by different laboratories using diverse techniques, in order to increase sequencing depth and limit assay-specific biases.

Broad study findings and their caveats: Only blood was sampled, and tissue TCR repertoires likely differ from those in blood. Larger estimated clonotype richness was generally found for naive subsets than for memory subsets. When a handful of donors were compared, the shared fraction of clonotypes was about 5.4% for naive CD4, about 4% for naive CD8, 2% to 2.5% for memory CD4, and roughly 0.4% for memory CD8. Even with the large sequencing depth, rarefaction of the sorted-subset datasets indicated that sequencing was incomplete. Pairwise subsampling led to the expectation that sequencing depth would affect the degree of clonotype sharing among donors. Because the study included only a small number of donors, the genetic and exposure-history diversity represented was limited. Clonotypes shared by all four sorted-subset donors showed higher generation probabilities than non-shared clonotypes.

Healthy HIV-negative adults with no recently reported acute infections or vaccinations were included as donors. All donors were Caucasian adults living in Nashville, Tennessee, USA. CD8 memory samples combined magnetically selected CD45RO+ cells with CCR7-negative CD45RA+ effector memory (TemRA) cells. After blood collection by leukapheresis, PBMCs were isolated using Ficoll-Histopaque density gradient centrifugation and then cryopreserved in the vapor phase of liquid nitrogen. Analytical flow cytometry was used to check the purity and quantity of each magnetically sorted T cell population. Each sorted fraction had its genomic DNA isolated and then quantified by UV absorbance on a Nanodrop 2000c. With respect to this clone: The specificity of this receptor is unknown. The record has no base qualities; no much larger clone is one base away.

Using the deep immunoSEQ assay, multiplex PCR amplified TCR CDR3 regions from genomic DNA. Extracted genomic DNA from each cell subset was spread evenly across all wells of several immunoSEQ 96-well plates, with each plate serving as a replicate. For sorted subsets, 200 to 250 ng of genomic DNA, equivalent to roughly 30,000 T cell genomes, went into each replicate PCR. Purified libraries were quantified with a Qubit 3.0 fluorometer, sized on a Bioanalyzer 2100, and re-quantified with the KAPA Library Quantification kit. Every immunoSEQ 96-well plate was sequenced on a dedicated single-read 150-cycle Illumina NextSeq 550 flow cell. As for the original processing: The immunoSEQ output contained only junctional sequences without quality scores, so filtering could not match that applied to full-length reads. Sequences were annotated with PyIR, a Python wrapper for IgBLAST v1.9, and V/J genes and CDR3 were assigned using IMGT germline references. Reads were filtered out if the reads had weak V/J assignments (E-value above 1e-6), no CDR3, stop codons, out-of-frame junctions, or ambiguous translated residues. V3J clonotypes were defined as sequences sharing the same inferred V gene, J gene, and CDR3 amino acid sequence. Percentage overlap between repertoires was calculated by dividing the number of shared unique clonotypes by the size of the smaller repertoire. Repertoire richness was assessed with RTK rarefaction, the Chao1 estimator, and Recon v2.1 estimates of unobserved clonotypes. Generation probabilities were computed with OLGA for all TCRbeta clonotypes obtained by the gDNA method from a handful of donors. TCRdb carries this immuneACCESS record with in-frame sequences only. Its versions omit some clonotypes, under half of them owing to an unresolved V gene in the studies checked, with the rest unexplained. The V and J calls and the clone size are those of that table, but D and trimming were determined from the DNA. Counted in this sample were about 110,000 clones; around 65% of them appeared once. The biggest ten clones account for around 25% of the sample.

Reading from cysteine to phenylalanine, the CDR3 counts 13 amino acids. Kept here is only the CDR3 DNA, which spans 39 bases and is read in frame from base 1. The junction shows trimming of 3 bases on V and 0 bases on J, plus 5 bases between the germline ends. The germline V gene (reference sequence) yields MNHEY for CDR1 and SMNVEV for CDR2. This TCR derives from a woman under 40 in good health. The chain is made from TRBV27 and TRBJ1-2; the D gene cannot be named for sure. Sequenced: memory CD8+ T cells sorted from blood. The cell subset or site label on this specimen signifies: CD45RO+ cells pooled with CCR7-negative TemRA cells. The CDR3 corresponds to CASSLTANYGYTF. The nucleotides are TGTGCCAGCAGTTTGACGGCTAACTATGGCTACACCTTC.